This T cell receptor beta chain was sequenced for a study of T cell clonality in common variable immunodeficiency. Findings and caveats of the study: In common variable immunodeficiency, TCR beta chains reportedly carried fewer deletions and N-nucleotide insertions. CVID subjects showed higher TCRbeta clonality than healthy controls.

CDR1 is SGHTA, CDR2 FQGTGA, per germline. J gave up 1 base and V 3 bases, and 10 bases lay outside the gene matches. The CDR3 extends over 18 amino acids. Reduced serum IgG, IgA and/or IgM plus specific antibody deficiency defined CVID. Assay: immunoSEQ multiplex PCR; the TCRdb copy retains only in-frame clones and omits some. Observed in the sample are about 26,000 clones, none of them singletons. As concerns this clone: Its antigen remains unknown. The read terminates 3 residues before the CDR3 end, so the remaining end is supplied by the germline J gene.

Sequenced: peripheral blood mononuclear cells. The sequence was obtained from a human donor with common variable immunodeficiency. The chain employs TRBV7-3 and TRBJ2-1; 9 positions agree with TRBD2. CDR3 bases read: TGTGCCAGCAGCTTGCCCAGCGGGAGGAGTTCGTCCTACAATGAG. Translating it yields CASSLPSGRSSSYNE. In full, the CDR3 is CASSLPSGRSSSYNEQFF.